This TCR beta chain was documented in a study of cytomegalovirus exposure and HLA in healthy donors. PCR was performed using 60 Vbeta and 13 Jbeta primers. TCRdb keeps only in-frame clones here, not all; method: immunoSEQ multiplex PCR. The sample records 90,000 to 130,000 clones, about three quarters being singletons. The CDR3 contains 13 residues. The trim removed 5 bases at V and 5 bases at J, leaving 4 bases unmatched. Germline V gene lookup returns CDR1 SEHNR and CDR2 FQNEAQ (reference sequence). This TCR came from a woman aged 60-75 years in good health and CMV-seropositive. V and J are TRBV7-9 and TRBJ2-5; 8 bases are shared with TRBD1. The sequenced material came from PBMCs. CDR3 loop: CASSPRGPETQYF. In DNA form, the CDR3 reads TGTGCCAGCAGCCCCAGGGGGCCGGAGACCCAGTACTTC.